The entry that follows covers one T cell receptor (beta chain) sequence. Only a few counts were recorded for this clonotype. The target of this receptor is not known. Base qualities were left out, and no much larger clone turns up one base away. The sample comes from a study of regulatory T cells in long-lasting Graves disease (dated by TCRdb to about 2021). In the study overall: To count as having persistent Graves' disease, a patient had to have received antithyroid drug treatment for over 5 years with TSH receptor autoantibodies remaining persistently positive. The study was registered as a clinical trial and conducted in China. On average, persistent Graves' disease patients in the clinical cohort had been on antithyroid drugs for approximately ten years. Persistent Graves' disease patients were compared with newly diagnosed Graves' disease patients by peripheral blood TCR sequencing and RNA sequencing. A total of roughly 33 samples underwent TCR sequencing: about 13 from persistent and some 20 from newly diagnosed Graves' disease patients.

What the study reported, not specific to this receptor: A larger number of public clonotypes was shared among persistent patients (under 3,000) than among newly diagnosed patients (roughly 930). Compared with newly diagnosed patients, patients with persistent Graves' disease had lower TCR Shannon entropy and fewer highly expanded clones, which suggests clonal expansion. Sequencing and analysis were limited to the TCR beta chain. The small sample size was acknowledged by the authors as a limitation that may reduce accuracy. Persistent disease showed preferential use of TRBV28, TRBJ1-2 and TRBJ2-5, whereas newly diagnosed disease favored TRBV20-1 and TRBJ2-1. The study examined only peripheral blood because the primary lesion, thyroid tissue, could not be accessed.

The receptor library was made with multiplex PCR. These reads were obtained on an Illumina HiSeq 4000. TCR beta libraries were built with iRepertoire HTBI primers and Arm-PCR amplification of CDR3 regions. Before sequencing, the PCR products underwent gel purification. As for the authors' bioinformatics: A total of some 60 TRBV and some 15 TRBJ segments were identified across samples and were used for gene usage analysis of CDR3 amino acid clonotypes. COPE and FqMerger were used to merge filtered high-quality paired reads into contigs. BLAST was used to align contigs to IMGT TRBV, TRBD and TRBJ reference genes, with CDR3 defined following IMGT. Clonotypes above 0.1% frequency were classified as highly expanded clones. Shannon entropy served as the measure of repertoire diversity, while the Gini coefficient captured V-J evenness. A clonotype found in more than one individual was treated as public. Using fastp at Q25 and MiXCR, TCRdb reprocessed the public reads and kept productive beta chains. Every entry covers one CDR3 protein and lists the most common genes and DNA from its rows. TCRdb's processing, not the study's, gives the V and J calls here. The sample records roughly 450,000 distinct CDR3 sequences, 23% of which are singletons. The leading ten clones occupy approximately 28% of the sample.

The label giving this sample's time point can be read as: persistent/refractory GD, antithyroid drugs over 5 years with positive TRAb. For both TCR sequencing and RNA sequencing, RNA was extracted from PBMCs using TRIzol. The diagnosis of Graves' disease followed American Thyroid Association guidelines. Patients for the study were recruited at an endocrinology department in Xi'an, China. From each patient, approximately 10 milliliters of peripheral blood was collected into an EDTA anticoagulant tube. Ficoll Paque Plus density gradient separation was used to isolate PBMCs, and no additional T cell sorting was done. RNA quality was checked with an Agilent 2100 Bioanalyzer and agarose gel, and concentration with a NanoDrop 2000. V loses 0 bases of germline sequence and J loses 4 bases, and the interval between the two ends is 10 bases. From its cysteine to its phenylalanine, the CDR3 spans 15 amino acids. Only the CDR3 region is kept as DNA, spanning 45 bases read in frame from base 1. As encoded in the germline V gene, CDR1 is MNHNS while CDR2 is SASEGT.

This receptor was identified in a female donor with Graves disease. Here the sequenced sample was peripheral blood mononuclear cells (PBMCs), taken when the disease was refractory, from a patient treated with antithyroid drugs. The V and J genes are TRBV6-1 and TRBJ1-5; a tentative D match to TRBD1 spans 5 bases. The CDR3 amino acid sequence is: CASSEALAGNQPQHF. In nucleotides, the sequence is TGTGCCAGCAGTGAAGCGCTGGCAGGGAATCAGCCCCAGCATTTT.